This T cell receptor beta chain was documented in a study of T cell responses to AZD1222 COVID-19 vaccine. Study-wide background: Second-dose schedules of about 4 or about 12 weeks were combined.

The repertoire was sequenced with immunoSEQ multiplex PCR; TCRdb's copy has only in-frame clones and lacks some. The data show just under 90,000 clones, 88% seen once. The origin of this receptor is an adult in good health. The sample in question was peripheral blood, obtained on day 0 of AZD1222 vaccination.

CDR3 residues: CASSPRPSGDSPLHF. DNA for the CDR3: TGTGCCAGCAGCCCACGGCCGAGTGGGGATTCACCCCTCCACTTT. J is TRBJ1-6 and V is TRBV3-1 (or the pseudogene TRBV3-2); no reliable D call. CDR1 and CDR2 from the germline V gene are LGHDT and YNNKEL (reference sequence). V was pared by 4 bases and J by 8 bases, with 15 bases between. The CDR3 length is 15 residues.